This TCR beta chain was sequenced during a study of blood T cell repertoires in COVID-19. Cohort assignment relied on participant-reported clinical history. This CDR3 has 19 amino acids. V was clipped by 1 base and J by 3 bases; unmatched bases: 15. Germline V gene data show CDR1 as MGHRA and CDR2 as YSYEKL. In the original workflow: Amplification of reference gene primers was used by the study to estimate nucleated cell counts. Profiling relied on immunoSEQ multiplex PCR, and the TCRdb table lists in-frame clones only, not all of them. D and trimming come from the DNA, and the V and J calls and clone size come from that table. Altogether fewer than 350,000 clones are present, 90% being singletons, with the ten largest covering about 1.7%.

Sequences were obtained from PBMCs or T cells enriched from blood (not recorded which). This sequence joins TRBV4-1 and TRBJ2-3; 8 bases fit TRBD1. This receptor was identified in a woman aged 18-30 years with acute COVID-19. Here the CDR3 reads CASSQGPHPGGVVTDTQYF. In DNA, the CDR3 is TGCGCCAGCAGCCAAGGACCCCACCCAGGGGGCGTGGTAACAGATACGCAGTATTTT.